A selection of T cell receptor beta chains follows, all from one sample in a study of identical twins. TCRdb processed the 5' RACE reads anew with MiXCR; each CDR3 protein has one entry. Of about 240,000 distinct CDR3 sequences detected, roughly a tenth appear once; the ten largest clones hold 10%. Sequenced material: memory T cells sorted from blood. The receptors come from a man between 50 and 59 years old in good health. Each CDR3 is given with its conserved first and last residue. Fields, in order: clone size, D gene, V gene, J gene, CDR3 protein, CDR3 DNA. D genes are given only for firm matches. Expanded clones get a size class; other rows say once, few or many, or leave the size out.

clone size: few; D gene: TRBD1; V gene: TRBV6-5; J gene: TRBJ1-2; CDR3 protein: CASSYSTLGQGKGYTF; CDR3 DNA: TGTGCCAGCAGTTACTCGACTTTAGGACAGGGAAAAGGCTACACCTTC
clone size: few; D gene: TRBD2; V gene: TRBV6-2/TRBV6-3; J gene: TRBJ2-1; CDR3 protein: CATSRGYNEQFF; CDR3 DNA: TGTGCCACTTCGCGGGGGTACAATGAGCAGTTCTTC
clone size: NA; D gene: TRBD2; V gene: TRBV28; J gene: TRBJ2-1; CDR3 protein: CASSTRLAASYNEQFF; CDR3 DNA: TGTGCCAGCAGTACCCGACTAGCGGCCTCCTACAATGAGCAGTTCTTC
clone size: NA; D gene: TRBD1; V gene: TRBV9; J gene: TRBJ2-3; CDR3 protein: CASSALQGAFTDTQYF; CDR3 DNA: TGTGCCAGCAGCGCTTTACAGGGGGCCTTCACAGATACGCAGTATTTT
clone size: NA; D gene: NA; V gene: TRBV20-1; J gene: TRBJ2-2; CDR3 protein: CSAVTWTALNTGELFF; CDR3 DNA: TGCAGTGCCGTGACCTGGACAGCCTTGAACACCGGGGAGCTGTTTTTT
clone size: many; D gene: NA; V gene: TRBV24-1; J gene: TRBJ2-1; CDR3 protein: CATSDGLWAGIRYNEQFF; CDR3 DNA: TGTGCCACCAGTGATGGGCTCTGGGCGGGGATCCGATACAATGAGCAGTTCTTC
clone size: NA; D gene: NA; V gene: TRBV7-6; J gene: TRBJ2-1; CDR3 protein: CASSRIGGGSLYNEQFF; CDR3 DNA: TGTGCCAGCAGCCGGATCGGAGGGGGTTCCCTCTACAATGAGCAGTTCTTC
clone size: many; D gene: NA; V gene: TRBV7-2; J gene: TRBJ1-4; CDR3 protein: CASSLALVGRGGEKLFF; CDR3 DNA: TGTGCCAGCAGCTTAGCGCTGGTGGGGAGAGGGGGTGAAAAACTGTTTTTT
clone size: many; D gene: NA; V gene: TRBV5-1; J gene: TRBJ1-1; CDR3 protein: CASSLGGQNTEAFF; CDR3 DNA: TGCGCCAGCAGCTTGGGGGGACAGAACACTGAAGCTTTCTTT
clone size: NA; D gene: NA; V gene: TRBV3-1; J gene: TRBJ1-1; CDR3 protein: CASSQVGRLVAFF; CDR3 DNA: TGTGCCAGCAGCCAAGTGGGACGGTTGGTAGCTTTCTTT
clone size: many; D gene: NA; V gene: TRBV5-6; J gene: TRBJ2-5; CDR3 protein: CASSISFQTQYF; CDR3 DNA: TGTGCCAGCAGCATCAGTTTTCAGACCCAGTACTTC
clone size: few; D gene: NA; V gene: TRBV4-2; J gene: TRBJ2-3; CDR3 protein: CASSQPSRGAGGADTQYF; CDR3 DNA: TGTGCCAGCAGCCAACCCTCACGAGGGGCCGGTGGTGCAGATACGCAGTATTTT
clone size: NA; D gene: NA; V gene: TRBV27; J gene: TRBJ2-7; CDR3 protein: CASSPLQSYEQYF; CDR3 DNA: TGTGCCAGCAGTCCCCTTCAATCGTACGAGCAGTACTTC
clone size: few; D gene: TRBD1; V gene: TRBV5-1; J gene: TRBJ2-2; CDR3 protein: CASSLTGGRTGELFF; CDR3 DNA: TGCGCCAGCAGCTTGACAGGGGGCAGGACCGGGGAGCTGTTTTTT
clone size: NA; D gene: NA; V gene: TRBV7-2; J gene: TRBJ2-5; CDR3 protein: CASSQIGRETQYF; CDR3 DNA: TGTGCCAGCAGCCAAATAGGTCGGGAGACCCAGTACTTC
clone size: many; D gene: TRBD1; V gene: TRBV27; J gene: TRBJ1-6; CDR3 protein: CASSLQGALDSPLHF; CDR3 DNA: TGTGCCAGCAGTTTACAGGGGGCGCTTGATTCACCCCTCCACTTT
clone size: many; D gene: NA; V gene: TRBV9; J gene: TRBJ2-1; CDR3 protein: CASSVGWALPRNNEQFF; CDR3 DNA: TGTGCCAGCAGCGTAGGATGGGCTTTGCCCAGGAACAATGAGCAGTTCTTC
clone size: many; D gene: TRBD2; V gene: TRBV4-1; J gene: TRBJ2-1; CDR3 protein: CASSQITSGRGNEQFF; CDR3 DNA: TGCGCCAGCAGCCAAATTACTAGCGGGAGGGGGAATGAGCAGTTCTTC
clone size: many; D gene: TRBD1; V gene: TRBV10-3; J gene: TRBJ1-6; CDR3 protein: CAISGGTENSPLHF; CDR3 DNA: TGTGCCATCAGTGGGGGGACAGAGAATTCACCCCTCCACTTT
clone size: few; D gene: NA; V gene: TRBV20-1; J gene: TRBJ1-2; CDR3 protein: CSAPNRALNGYTF; CDR3 DNA: TGCAGTGCGCCGAACCGGGCCTTGAACGGCTACACCTTC
clone size: few; D gene: TRBD1; V gene: TRBV6-1; J gene: TRBJ1-1; CDR3 protein: CASSESGGGGEAFF; CDR3 DNA: TGTGCCAGCAGTGAATCAGGGGGGGGGGGTGAAGCTTTCTTT
clone size: many; D gene: NA; V gene: TRBV6-1; J gene: TRBJ1-5; CDR3 protein: CASSATVYSNQPQHF; CDR3 DNA: TGTGCCAGCAGTGCGACGGTCTATAGCAATCAGCCCCAGCATTTT
clone size: few; D gene: TRBD2; V gene: TRBV11-2; J gene: TRBJ2-5; CDR3 protein: CASSSAAGGQETQYF; CDR3 DNA: TGTGCCAGCAGCTCTGCCGCGGGGGGCCAAGAGACCCAGTACTTC
clone size: many; D gene: NA; V gene: TRBV7-9; J gene: TRBJ2-7; CDR3 protein: CASSRAYEQYF; CDR3 DNA: TGTGCCAGCAGTCGGGCCTACGAGCAGTACTTC
clone size: NA; D gene: NA; V gene: TRBV20-1; J gene: TRBJ2-1; CDR3 protein: CSARDGFNEQFF; CDR3 DNA: TGCAGTGCTAGAGACGGTTTTAATGAGCAGTTCTTC
clone size: many; D gene: NA; V gene: TRBV4-3; J gene: TRBJ1-4; CDR3 protein: CASSHRLSSTNEKLFF; CDR3 DNA: TGCGCCAGCAGCCACCGACTGTCTTCAACTAATGAAAAACTGTTTTTT
clone size: NA; D gene: NA; V gene: TRBV4-1; J gene: TRBJ1-4; CDR3 protein: CASSPTLGREKLFF; CDR3 DNA: TGCGCCAGCAGCCCGACCCTAGGTCGGGAAAAACTGTTTTTT